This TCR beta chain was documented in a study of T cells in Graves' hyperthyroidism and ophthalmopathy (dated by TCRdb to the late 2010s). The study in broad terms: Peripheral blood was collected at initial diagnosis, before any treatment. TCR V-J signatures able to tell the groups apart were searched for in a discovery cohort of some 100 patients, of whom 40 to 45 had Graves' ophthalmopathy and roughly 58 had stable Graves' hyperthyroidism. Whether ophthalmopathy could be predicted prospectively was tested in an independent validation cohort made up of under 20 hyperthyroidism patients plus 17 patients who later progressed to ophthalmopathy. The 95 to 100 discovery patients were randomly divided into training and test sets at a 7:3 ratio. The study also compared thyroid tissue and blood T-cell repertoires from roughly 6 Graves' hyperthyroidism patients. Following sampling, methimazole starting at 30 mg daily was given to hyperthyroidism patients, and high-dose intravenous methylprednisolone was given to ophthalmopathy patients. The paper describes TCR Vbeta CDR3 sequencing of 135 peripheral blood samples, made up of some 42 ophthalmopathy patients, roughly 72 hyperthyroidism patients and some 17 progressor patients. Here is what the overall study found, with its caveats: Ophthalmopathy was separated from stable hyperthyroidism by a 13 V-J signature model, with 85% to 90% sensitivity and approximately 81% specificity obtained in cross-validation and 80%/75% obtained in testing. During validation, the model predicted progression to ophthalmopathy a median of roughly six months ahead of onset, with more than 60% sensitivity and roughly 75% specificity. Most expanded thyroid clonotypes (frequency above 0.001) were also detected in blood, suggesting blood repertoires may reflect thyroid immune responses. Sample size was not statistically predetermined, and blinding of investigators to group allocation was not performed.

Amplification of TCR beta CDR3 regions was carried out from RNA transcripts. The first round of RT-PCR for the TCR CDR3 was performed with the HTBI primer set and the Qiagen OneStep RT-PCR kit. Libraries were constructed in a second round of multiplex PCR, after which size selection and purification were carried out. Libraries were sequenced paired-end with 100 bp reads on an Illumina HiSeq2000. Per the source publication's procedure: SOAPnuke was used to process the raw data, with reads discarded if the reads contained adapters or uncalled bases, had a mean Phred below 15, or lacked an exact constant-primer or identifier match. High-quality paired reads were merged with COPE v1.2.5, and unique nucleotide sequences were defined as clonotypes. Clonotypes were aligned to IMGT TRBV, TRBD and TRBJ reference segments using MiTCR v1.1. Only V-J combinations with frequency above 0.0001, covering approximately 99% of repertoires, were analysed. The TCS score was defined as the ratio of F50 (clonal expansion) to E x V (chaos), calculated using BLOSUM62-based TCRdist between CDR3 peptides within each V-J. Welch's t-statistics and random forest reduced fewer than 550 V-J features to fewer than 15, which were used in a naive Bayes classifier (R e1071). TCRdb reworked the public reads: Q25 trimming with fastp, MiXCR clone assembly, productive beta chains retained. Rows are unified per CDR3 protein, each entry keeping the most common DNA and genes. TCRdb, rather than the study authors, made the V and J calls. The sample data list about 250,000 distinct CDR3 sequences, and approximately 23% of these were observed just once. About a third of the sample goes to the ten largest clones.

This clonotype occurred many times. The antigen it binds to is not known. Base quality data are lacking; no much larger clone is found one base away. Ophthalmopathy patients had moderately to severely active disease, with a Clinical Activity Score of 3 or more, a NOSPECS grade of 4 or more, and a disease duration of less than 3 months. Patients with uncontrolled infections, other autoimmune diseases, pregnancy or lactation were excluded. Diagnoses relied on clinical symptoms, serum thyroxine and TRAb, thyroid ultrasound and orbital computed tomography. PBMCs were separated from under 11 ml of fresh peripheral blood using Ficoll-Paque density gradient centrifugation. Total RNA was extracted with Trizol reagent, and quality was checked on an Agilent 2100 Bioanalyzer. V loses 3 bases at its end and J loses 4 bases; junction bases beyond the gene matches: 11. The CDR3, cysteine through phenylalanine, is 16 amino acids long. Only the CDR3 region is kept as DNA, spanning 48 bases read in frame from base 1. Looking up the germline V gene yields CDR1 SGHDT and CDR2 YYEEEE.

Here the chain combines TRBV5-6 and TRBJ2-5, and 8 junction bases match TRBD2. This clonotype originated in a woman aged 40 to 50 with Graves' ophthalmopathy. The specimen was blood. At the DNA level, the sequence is TGTGCCAGCAGCTCAGGCGGGGGGCGGTGGCGAGAGACCCAGTACTTC. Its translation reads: CASSSGGGRWRETQYF.